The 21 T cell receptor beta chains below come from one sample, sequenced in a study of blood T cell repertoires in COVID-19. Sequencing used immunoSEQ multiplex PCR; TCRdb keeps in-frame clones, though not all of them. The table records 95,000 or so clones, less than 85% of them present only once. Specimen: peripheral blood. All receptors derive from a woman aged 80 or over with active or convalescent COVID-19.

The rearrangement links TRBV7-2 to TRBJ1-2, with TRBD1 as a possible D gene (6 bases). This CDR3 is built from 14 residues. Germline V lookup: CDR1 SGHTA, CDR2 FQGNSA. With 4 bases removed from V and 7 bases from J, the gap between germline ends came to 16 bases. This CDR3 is CASSSQQGLVGYTF. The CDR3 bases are TGTGCCAGCAGCTCACAACAGGGCTTGGTTGGCTACACCTTC. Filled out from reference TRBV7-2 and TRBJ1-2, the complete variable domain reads GAGVSQSPSNKVTEKGKDVELRCDPISGHTALYWYRQSLGQGLEFLIYFQGNSAPDKSGLPSDRFSAERTGGSVSTLTIQRTQQEDSAVYLCASSSQQGLVGYTFGSGTRLTVV.

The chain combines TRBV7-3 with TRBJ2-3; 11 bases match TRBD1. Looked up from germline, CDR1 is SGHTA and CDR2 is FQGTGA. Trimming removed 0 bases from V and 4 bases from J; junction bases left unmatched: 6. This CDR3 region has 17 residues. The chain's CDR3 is CASSLTGGQGAADTQYF. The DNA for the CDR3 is TGTGCCAGCAGCTTAACTGGAGGACAGGGGGCGGCAGATACGCAGTATTTT.

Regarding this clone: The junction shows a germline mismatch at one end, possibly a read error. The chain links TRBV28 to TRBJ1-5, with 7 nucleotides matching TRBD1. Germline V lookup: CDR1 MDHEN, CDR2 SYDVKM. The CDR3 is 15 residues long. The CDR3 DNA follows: TGTGCCAGCAGTGCAGGGGTGGGACAGAATCAGCTCCAGCATTTT. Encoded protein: CASSAGVGQNQLQHF.

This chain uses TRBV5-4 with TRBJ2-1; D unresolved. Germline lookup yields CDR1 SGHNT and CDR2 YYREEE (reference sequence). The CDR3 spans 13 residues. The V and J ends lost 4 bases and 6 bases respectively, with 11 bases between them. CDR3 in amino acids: CASSATESNEQFF. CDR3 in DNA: TGTGCCAGCAGCGCTACAGAATCCAATGAGCAGTTCTTC.

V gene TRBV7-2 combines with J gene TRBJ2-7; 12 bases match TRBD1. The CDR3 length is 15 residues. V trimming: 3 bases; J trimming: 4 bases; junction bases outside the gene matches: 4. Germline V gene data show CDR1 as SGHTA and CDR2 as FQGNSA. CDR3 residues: CASSLGQGAIYEQYF. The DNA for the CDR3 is TGTGCCAGCAGCTTGGGACAGGGGGCGATATACGAGCAGTACTTC.

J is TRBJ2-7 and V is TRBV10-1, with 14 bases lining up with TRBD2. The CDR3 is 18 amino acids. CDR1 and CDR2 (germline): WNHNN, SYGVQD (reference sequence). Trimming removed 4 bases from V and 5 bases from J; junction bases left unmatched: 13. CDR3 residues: CASSGDSGTSGRENEQYF. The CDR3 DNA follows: TGCGCCAGCAGTGGAGACTCCGGGACTAGCGGGAGAGAGAACGAGCAGTACTTC.

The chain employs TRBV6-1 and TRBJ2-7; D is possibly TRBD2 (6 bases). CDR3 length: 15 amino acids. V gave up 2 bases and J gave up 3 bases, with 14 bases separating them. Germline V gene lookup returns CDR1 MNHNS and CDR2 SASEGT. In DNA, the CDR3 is TGTGCCAGCAGTGAATCCCCGCGGGAACACTACGAGCAGTACTTC. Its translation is CASSESPREHYEQYF.

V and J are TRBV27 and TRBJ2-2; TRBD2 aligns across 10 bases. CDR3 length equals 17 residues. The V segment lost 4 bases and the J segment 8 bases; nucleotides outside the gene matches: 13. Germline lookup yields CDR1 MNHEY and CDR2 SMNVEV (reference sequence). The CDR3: CASSSGPWLAGVGELFF. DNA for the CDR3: TGTGCCAGCAGTTCGGGTCCCTGGCTAGCGGGAGTGGGGGAGCTGTTTTTT.

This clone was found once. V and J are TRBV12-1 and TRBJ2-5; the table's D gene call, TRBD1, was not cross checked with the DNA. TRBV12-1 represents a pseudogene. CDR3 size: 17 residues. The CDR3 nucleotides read TGTGCCAGCAGCTGGATGGGGCCTCGACCGATACAAGAGACCCAGTACTTC. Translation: CASSWMGPRPIQETQYF.

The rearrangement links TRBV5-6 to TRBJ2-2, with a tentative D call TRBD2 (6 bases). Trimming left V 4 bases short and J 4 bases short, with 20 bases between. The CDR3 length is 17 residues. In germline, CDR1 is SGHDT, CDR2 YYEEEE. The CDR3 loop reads CASSPPVSAAGTGELFF. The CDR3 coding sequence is TGTGCCAGCAGCCCCCCGGTTTCCGCAGCGGGCACCGGGGAGCTGTTTTTT.

The CDR3 loop reads CASSETRDYEQYF. DNA for the CDR3: TGTGCCAGCAGTGAGACGAGGGACTACGAGCAGTACTTC. This chain links TRBV6-1 with TRBJ2-7; the D gene is possibly TRBD2 (5 bases). Trimming pared 3 bases from V and 3 bases from J, leaving 9 bases between. The CDR3 totals 13 residues. Germline assignment: CDR1 MNHNS and CDR2 SASEGT.

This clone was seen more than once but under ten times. The CDR3 DNA follows: TGTGCCTGGAGTGTACTCCGGCGGGAGGGCCAAGAGACCCAGTACTTC. Residues: CAWSVLRREGQETQYF. The rearrangement joins TRBV30 to TRBJ2-5; 9 positions match TRBD2. Germline CDR1 and CDR2: GTSNPN and SVGIG (reference sequence). After removal of 0 bases from V and 1 base from J, the junction contained 6 bases not matched to a gene. The CDR3 covers 16 residues. Full variable domain (missing parts from reference TRBV30 and TRBJ2-5): SQTIHQWPATLVQPVGSPLSLECTVEGTSNPNLYWYRQAAGRGLQLLFYSVGIGQISSEVPQNLSASRPQDRQFILSSKKLLLSDSGFYLCAWSVLRREGQETQYFGPGTRLLVL.

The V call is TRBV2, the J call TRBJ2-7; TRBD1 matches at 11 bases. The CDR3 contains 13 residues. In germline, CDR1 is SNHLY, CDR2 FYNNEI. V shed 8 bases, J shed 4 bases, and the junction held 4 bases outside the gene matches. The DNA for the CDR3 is TGTGCCAGCTGCCGGGACAGGGGGTACGAGCAGTACTTC. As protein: CASCRDRGYEQYF.

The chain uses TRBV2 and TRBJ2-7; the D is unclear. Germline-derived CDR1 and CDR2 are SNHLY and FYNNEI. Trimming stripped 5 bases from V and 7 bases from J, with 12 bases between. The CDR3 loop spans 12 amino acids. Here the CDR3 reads CASSKTLNEQYF. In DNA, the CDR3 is TGTGCCAGCAGTAAAACTCTGAATGAGCAGTACTTC.

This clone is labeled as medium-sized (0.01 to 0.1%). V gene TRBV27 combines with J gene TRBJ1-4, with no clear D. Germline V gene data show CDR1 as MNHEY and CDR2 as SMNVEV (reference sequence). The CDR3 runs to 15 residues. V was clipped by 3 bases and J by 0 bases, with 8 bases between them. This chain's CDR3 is CASSFSEATNEKLFF. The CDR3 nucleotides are TGTGCCAGCAGTTTTTCAGAAGCAACTAATGAAAAACTGTTTTTT. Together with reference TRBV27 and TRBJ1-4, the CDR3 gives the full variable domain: EAQVTQNPRYLITVTGKKLTVTCSQNMNHEYMSWYRQDPGLGLRQIYYSMNVEVTDKGDVPEGYKVSRKEKRNFPLILESPSPNQTSLYFCASSFSEATNEKLFFGSGTQLSVL.

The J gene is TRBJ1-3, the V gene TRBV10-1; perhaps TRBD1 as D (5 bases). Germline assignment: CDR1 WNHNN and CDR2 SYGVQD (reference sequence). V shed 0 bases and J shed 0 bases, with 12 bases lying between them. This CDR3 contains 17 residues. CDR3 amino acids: CASSESEGSYSGNTIYF. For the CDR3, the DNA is TGCGCCAGCAGTGAGTCGGAGGGGTCCTACTCTGGAAACACCATATATTTT.

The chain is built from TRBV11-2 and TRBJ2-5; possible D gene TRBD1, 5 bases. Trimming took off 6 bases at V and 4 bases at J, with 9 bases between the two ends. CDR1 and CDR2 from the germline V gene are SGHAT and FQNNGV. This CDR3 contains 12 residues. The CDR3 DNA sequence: TGTGCCAGCAGTGTAGGGGTAGAGACCCAGTACTTC. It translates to CASSVGVETQYF.

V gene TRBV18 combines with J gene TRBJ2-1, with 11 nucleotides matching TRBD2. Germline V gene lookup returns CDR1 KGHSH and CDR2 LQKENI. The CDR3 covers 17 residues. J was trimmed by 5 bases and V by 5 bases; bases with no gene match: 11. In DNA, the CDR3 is TGTGCCAGCTCATCGAAGGTAGCGGGAGGGACCAACAATGAGCAGTTCTTC. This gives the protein CASSSKVAGGTNNEQFF.

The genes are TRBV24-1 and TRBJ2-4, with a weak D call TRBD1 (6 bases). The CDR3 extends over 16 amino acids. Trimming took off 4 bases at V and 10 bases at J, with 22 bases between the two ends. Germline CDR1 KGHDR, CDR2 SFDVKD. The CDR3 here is CATSETGPSGIGIQYF. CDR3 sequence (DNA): TGTGCCACCAGTGAAACAGGGCCCAGTGGTATTGGTATTCAGTACTTC.

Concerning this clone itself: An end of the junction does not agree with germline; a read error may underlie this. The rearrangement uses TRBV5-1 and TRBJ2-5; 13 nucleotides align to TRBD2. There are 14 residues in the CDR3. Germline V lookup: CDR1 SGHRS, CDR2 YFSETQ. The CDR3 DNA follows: TGTGCCAGCCACGAAGGGACTAGCGGGAAGACCCAGTACTTC. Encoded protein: CASHEGTSGKTQYF. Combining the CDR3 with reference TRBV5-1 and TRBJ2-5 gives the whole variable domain KAGVTQTPRYLIKTRGQQVTLSCSPISGHRSVSWYQQTPGQGLQFLFEYFSETQRNKGNFPGRFSGRQFSNSRSEMNVSTLELGDSALYLCASHEGTSGKTQYFGPGTRLLVL.

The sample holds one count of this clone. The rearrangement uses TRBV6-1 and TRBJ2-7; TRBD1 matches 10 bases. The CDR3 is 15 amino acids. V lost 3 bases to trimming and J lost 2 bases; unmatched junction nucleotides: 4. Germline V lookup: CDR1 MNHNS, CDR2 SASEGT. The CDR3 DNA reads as TGTGCCAGCAGTGATTTGGGGACAGGGGCCTACGAGCAGTACTTC. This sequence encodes CASSDLGTGAYEQYF.